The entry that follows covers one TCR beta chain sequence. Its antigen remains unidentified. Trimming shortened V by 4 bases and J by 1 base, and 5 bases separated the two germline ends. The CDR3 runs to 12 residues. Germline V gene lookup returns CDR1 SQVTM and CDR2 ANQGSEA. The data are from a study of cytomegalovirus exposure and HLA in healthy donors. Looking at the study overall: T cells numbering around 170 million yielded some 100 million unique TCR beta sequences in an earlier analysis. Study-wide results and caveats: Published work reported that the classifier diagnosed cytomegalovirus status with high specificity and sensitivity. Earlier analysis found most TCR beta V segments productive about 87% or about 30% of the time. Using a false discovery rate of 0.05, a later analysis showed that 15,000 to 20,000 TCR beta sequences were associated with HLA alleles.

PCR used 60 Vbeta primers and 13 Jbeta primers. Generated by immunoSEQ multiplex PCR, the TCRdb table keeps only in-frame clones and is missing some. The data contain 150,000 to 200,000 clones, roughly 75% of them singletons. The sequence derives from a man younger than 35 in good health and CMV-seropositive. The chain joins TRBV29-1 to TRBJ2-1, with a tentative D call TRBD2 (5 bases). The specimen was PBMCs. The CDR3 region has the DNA TGCAGCGTTGGGGAGTCCTACAATGAGCAGTTCTTC. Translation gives CSVGESYNEQFF.